This T cell receptor beta chain was identified in a study of control samples from healthy donors and cancer patients (dated by TCRdb to 2019 to 2021). Note on this clone: The target of this receptor is not known. Base-call qualities are not available, and no considerably larger clone is one nucleotide away.

The CDR3 sequence holds 15 residues, the cysteine and phenylalanine included. Here the CDR3 DNA is all that survives: 45 bases in frame from base 1. According to the germline V gene, CDR1 reads SGHRS and CDR2 reads YFSETQ. Compared with germline, V lacks 0 bases and J lacks 1 base; bases without a gene match: 2. The library relied on the immunoSEQ multiplex PCR assay. Entries here come from immuneACCESS through TCRdb and include only in-frame sequences with V and J called. Some clones fail to appear in such tables; in the studies checked, an unresolved V gene covers under half of the shortfall, and the cause of the remainder is unknown. This sample comprises 100,000 to 150,000 clones, approximately 92% of them detected only once. Over 0.5% of the sample comes from the top ten.

Sequenced material: PBMCs. The clonotype was recovered from a man older than 75 with head and neck cancer. Recombination joined TRBV5-1 with TRBJ2-5, with TRBD1 identical over 8 junction bases. Read as DNA, the sequence is TGCGCCAGCAGCTTGGGCAGGGGGCTCCAAGAGACCCAGTACTTC. This yields the protein CASSLGRGLQETQYF.